The source of this TCR beta chain is a study of blood T cell repertoires in COVID-19. Study-level background: Acute-phase and convalescent COVID-19 samples originated in the United States, Italy and Spain.

Only in-frame clones appear in the TCRdb table, and some are missing; sequencing was by immunoSEQ multiplex PCR. Of hundreds of thousands of clones listed, almost 85% were seen once; the top ten hold 1.5% to 2%. This CDR3 has 12 amino acids. The V segment lost 1 base and the J segment 12 bases; nucleotides outside the gene matches: 4. Germline CDR1 is SGHDT and CDR2 is YYEEEE. The V gene is TRBV5-6, the J gene TRBJ1-1, with 9 bases identical to TRBD1. The sequencing sample was made of peripheral blood. This TCR was sampled from a woman aged 80 or older with acute or convalescent COVID-19. In DNA form, the CDR3 reads TGTGCCAGCAGCTTGCAGGACAGGGGATCTTTCTTT. Its protein is CASSLQDRGSFF.